The sequence of this T cell receptor (beta chain) was determined in a study of control samples from healthy donors and cancer patients. Generated by immunoSEQ multiplex PCR, the TCRdb table keeps only in-frame clones and is missing some. In the table there are about 52,000 clones, roughly 95% of which are singletons. Sequencing used blood. The receptor's source is a young man in good health.

CDR3 DNA: TGTGCCAGCAGTTCACAGGGGGTCGAGCAGTACTTC. Translating it yields CASSSQGVEQYF. The chain combines TRBV12-3 or TRBV12-4 with TRBJ2-7; 8 bases fit TRBD1. The CDR3 extends over 12 amino acids. After removal of 4 bases from V and 6 bases from J, the junction contained 2 bases not matched to a gene.